The sequence of this T cell receptor (beta chain) was determined in a study of technical replicates of blood from several donors. Only in-frame clones appear in the TCRdb table, and some are missing; sequencing was by immunoSEQ multiplex PCR. The sample yields fewer than 95,000 clones, over 75% seen once. Sequencing input: T cells isolated from PBMCs. This receptor was obtained from a human donor in good health.

CDR3 region: CASSTQPGDSGNTIYF. CDR3 bases: TGCGCCAGCAGCACCCAGCCAGGCGACTCTGGAAACACCATATATTTT. V is TRBV5-1 and J is TRBJ1-3; D gene ambiguous. The CDR3 extends over 16 amino acids. In germline, CDR1 is SGHRS, CDR2 YFSETQ. Trimming shortened V by 4 bases and J by 0 bases, and 14 bases separated the two germline ends. The full variable domain, completed using reference TRBV5-1 and TRBJ1-3, is KAGVTQTPRYLIKTRGQQVTLSCSPISGHRSVSWYQQTPGQGLQFLFEYFSETQRNKGNFPGRFSGRQFSNSRSEMNVSTLELGDSALYLCASSTQPGDSGNTIYFGEGSWLTVV.